The TCR beta chain under discussion was sequenced for a study of cytomegalovirus exposure and HLA in healthy donors. Study at large: A previous analysis identified 117 million unique TCR beta sequences derived from around 200 million T cells.

Looked up from germline, CDR1 is LNHDA and CDR2 is SQIVND (reference sequence). This CDR3 is built from 15 residues. With 3 bases clipped from V and 4 bases from J, the junction kept 8 bases outside the gene matches. This PCR relied on a set of 60 Vbeta primers and 13 Jbeta primers. Generated by immunoSEQ multiplex PCR, the TCRdb table keeps only in-frame clones and is missing some. Among about 110,000 clones listed, around 81% were seen once. This TCR derives from a woman aged 25 to 39 in good health and CMV-seronegative. Specimen: PBMCs. The rearrangement uses TRBV19 and TRBJ2-5, with TRBD2 identical over 7 bases. In nucleotides, the CDR3 is TGTGCCAGTAGTATGACGGCGGGAGAAGGAGAGACCCAGTACTTC. It specifies CASSMTAGEGETQYF.